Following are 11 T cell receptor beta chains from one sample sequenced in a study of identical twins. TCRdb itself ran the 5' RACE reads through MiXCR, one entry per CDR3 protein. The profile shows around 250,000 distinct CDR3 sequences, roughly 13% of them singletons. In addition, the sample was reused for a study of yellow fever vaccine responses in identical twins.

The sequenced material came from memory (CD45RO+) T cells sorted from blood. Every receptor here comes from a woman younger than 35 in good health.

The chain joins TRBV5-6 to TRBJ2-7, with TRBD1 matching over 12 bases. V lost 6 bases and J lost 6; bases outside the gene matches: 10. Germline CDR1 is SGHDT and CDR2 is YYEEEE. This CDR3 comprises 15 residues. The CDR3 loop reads CASNEIGTGGSEQYF. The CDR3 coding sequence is TGTGCCAGCAACGAAATCGGGACAGGGGGCTCCGAGCAGTACTTC.

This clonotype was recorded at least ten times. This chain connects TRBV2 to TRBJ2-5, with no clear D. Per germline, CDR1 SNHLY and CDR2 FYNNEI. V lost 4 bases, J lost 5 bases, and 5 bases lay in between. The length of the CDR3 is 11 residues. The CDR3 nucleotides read TGTGCCAGCAGTGCCGGGGAGACCCAGTACTTC. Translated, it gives CASSAGETQYF.

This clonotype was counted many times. In nucleotides, the CDR3 is TGCGCCAGCAGCTTGGGGAAAGAGACCCAGTACTTC. Its protein is CASSLGKETQYF. The rearrangement uses TRBV5-1 and TRBJ2-5, with D hard to call. This CDR3 contains 12 residues. Per germline, CDR1 SGHRS and CDR2 YFSETQ. V was shortened by 0 bases and J by 3 bases, with 3 bases between the two germline ends. Combining the CDR3 with reference TRBV5-1 and TRBJ2-5 gives the whole variable domain KAGVTQTPRYLIKTRGQQVTLSCSPISGHRSVSWYQQTPGQGLQFLFEYFSETQRNKGNFPGRFSGRQFSNSRSEMNVSTLELGDSALYLCASSLGKETQYFGPGTRLLVL.

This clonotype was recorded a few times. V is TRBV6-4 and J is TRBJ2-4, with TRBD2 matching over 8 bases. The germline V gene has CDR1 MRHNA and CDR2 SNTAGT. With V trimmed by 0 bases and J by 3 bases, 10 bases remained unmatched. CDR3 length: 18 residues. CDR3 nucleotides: TGTGCCAGCAGTGACTCCTTGAACGGGGGGGCCGGCAAAAACATTCAGTACTTC. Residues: CASSDSLNGGAGKNIQYF.

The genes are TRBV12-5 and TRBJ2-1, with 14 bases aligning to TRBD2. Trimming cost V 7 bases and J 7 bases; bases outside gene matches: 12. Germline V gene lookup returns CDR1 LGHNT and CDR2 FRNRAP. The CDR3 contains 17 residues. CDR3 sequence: CASAPGPGLAGGNEQFF. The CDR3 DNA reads TGTGCTAGTGCCCCGGGGCCCGGACTAGCGGGAGGAAATGAGCAGTTCTTC.

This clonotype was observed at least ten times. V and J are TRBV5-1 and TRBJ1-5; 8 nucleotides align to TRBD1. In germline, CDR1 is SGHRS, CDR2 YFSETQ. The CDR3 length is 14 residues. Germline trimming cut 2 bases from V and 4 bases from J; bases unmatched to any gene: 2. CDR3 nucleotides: TGCGCCAGCAGCTTCACAGGGGGGAATCAGCCCCAGCATTTT. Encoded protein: CASSFTGGNQPQHF.

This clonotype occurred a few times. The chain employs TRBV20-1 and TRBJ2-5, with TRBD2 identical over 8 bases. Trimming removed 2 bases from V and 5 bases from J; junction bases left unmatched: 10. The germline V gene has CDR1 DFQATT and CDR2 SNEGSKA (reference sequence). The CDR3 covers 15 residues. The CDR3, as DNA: TGCAGTGCTAGACCTTCGGGACTAGTTTTTGAGACCCAGTACTTC. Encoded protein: CSARPSGLVFETQYF.

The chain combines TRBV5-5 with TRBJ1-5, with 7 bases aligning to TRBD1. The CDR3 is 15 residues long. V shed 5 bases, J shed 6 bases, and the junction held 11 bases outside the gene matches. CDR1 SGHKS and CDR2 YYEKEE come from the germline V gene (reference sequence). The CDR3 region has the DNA TGTGCCAGCAGGGGGGAAGGGGGCGCGGGTCAGCCCCAGCATTTT. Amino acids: CASRGEGGAGQPQHF.

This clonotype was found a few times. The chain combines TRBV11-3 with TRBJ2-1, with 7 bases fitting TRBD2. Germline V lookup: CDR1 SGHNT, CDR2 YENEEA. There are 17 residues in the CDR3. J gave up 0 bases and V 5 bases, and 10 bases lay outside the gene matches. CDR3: CASSPSPSGSSYNEQFF. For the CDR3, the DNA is TGTGCCAGCAGCCCCAGTCCTAGCGGTAGCTCCTACAATGAGCAGTTCTTC.

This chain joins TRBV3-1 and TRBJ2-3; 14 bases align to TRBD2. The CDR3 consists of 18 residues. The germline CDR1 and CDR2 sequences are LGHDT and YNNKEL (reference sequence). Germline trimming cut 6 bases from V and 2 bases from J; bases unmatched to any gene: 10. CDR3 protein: CASSPTSGRETPTDTQYF. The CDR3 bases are TGTGCCAGCAGTCCGACTAGCGGGAGGGAAACCCCCACAGATACGCAGTATTTT.

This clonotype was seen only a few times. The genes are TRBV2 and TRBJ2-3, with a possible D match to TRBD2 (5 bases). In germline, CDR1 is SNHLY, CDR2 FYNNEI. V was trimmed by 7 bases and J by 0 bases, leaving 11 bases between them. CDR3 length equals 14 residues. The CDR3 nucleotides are TGTGCCAGCAAGACGGGAACTAGCACAGATACGCAGTATTTT. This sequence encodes CASKTGTSTDTQYF.